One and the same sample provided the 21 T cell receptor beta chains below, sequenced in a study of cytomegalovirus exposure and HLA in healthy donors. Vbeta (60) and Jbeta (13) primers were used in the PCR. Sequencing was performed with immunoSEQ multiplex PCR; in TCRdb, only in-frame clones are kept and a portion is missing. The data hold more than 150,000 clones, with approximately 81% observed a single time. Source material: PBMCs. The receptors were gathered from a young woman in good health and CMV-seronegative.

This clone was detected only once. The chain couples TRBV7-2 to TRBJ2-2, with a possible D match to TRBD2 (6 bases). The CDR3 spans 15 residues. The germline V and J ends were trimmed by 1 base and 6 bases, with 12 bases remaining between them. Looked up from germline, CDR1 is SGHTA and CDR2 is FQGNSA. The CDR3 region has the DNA TGTGCCAGCAGCTTAGTGGGACTTGGTTCCGGGGAGCTGTTTTTT. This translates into CASSLVGLGSGELFF.

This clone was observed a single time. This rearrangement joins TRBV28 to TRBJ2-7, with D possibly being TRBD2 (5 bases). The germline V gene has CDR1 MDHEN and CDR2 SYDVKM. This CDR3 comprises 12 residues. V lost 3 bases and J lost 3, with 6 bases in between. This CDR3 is CASSFGIYEQYF. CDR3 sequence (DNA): TGTGCCAGCAGTTTCGGGATCTACGAGCAGTACTTC. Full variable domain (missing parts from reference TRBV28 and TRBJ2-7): DVKVTQSSRYLVKRTGEKVFLECVQDMDHENMFWYRQDPGLGLRLIYFSYDVKMKEKGDIPEGYSVSREKKERFSLILESASTNQTSMYLCASSFGIYEQYFGPGTRLTVT.

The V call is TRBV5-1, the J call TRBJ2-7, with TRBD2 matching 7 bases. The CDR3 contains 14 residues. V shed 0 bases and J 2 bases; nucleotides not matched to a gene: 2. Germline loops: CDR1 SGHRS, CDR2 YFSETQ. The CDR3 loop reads CASSLGGGPYEQYF. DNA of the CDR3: TGCGCCAGCAGCTTGGGGGGGGGTCCCTACGAGCAGTACTTC.

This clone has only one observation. The CDR3 sequence is CASTRQDGTEAFF. DNA of the CDR3: TGTGCCAGTACCCGACAGGATGGGACTGAAGCTTTCTTT. The gene calls are TRBV28 and TRBJ1-1, with D tentatively TRBD1 (6 bases). Germline loops: CDR1 MDHEN, CDR2 SYDVKM. V was cut by 9 bases and J by 5 bases, with 16 bases left in between. The CDR3 covers 13 residues.

The DNA for the CDR3 is TGTGCCAGCAGCTTAGCGTACGGACTGATCTACAATGAGCAGTTCTTC. Residues: CASSLAYGLIYNEQFF. The chain combines TRBV7-8 with TRBJ2-1; perhaps TRBD2 as D (5 bases). Deletions cut 0 bases from V and 3 bases from J, with 12 bases between. Germline V CDR1 and CDR2: SGHVS, FQNEAQ. The CDR3 is 16 residues long.

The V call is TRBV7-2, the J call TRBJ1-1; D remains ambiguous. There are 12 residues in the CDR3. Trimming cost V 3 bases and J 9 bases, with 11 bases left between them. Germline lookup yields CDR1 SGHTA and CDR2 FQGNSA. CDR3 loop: CASSFLANQAFF. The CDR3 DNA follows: TGTGCCAGCAGCTTCCTGGCCAATCAAGCTTTCTTT.

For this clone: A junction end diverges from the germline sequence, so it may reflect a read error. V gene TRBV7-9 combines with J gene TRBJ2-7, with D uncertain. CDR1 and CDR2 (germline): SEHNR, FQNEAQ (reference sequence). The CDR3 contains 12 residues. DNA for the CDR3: TGTTCCAGCAGCTCCCGGTCCTACGAGCAGTACTTC. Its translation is CSSSSRSYEQYF.

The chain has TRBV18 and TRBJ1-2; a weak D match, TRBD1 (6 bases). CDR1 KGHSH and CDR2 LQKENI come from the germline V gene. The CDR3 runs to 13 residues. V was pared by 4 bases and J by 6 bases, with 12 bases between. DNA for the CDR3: TGTGCCAGCTCACAAACCAGGGGTGATGGCTACACCTTC. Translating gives CASSQTRGDGYTF.

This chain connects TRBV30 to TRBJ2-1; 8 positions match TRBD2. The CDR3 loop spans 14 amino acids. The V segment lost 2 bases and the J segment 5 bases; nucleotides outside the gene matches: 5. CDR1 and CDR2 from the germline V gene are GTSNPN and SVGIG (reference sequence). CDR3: CAWSRIAGHNEQFF. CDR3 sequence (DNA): TGTGCCTGGAGTCGGATAGCGGGGCACAATGAGCAGTTCTTC.

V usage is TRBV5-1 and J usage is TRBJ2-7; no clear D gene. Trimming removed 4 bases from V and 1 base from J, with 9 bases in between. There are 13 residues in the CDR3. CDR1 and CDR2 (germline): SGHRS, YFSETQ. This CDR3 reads CASSPLDSYEQYF. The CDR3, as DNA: TGCGCCAGCAGCCCTTTAGATTCCTACGAGCAGTACTTC. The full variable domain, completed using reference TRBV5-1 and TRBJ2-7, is KAGVTQTPRYLIKTRGQQVTLSCSPISGHRSVSWYQQTPGQGLQFLFEYFSETQRNKGNFPGRFSGRQFSNSRSEMNVSTLELGDSALYLCASSPLDSYEQYFGPGTRLTVT.

The CDR3 reads CASSDGQGRTGYTF. In DNA, the CDR3 is TGTGCCAGCAGCGATGGACAGGGTAGGACTGGCTACACCTTC. The chain combines TRBV7-2 with TRBJ1-2, with 8 bases matching TRBD1. V shed 5 bases and J 7 bases; nucleotides not matched to a gene: 9. Per germline, CDR1 SGHTA and CDR2 FQGNSA. The CDR3 is 14 residues long.

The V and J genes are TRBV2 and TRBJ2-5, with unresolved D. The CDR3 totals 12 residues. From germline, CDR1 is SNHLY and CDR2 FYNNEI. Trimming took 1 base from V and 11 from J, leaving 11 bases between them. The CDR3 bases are TGTGCCAGCAGTGAAGGACTCGAGGCTCAGTACTTC. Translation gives CASSEGLEAQYF.

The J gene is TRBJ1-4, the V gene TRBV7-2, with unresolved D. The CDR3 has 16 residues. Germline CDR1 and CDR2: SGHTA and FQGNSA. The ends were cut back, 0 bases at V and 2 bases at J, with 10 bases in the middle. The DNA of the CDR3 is TGTGCCAGCAGCTTAGCTTCAGGACTTACTAATGAAAAACTGTTTTTT. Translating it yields CASSLASGLTNEKLFF.

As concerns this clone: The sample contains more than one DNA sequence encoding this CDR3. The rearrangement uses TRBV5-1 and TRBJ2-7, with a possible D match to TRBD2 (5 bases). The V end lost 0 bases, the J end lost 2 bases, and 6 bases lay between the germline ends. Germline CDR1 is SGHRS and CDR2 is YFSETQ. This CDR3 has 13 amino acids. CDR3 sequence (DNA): TGCGCCAGCAGCTTGGGAGGGCCCTACGAGCAGTACTTC. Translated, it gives CASSLGGPYEQYF. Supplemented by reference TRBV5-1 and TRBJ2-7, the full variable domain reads KAGVTQTPRYLIKTRGQQVTLSCSPISGHRSVSWYQQTPGQGLQFLFEYFSETQRNKGNFPGRFSGRQFSNSRSEMNVSTLELGDSALYLCASSLGGPYEQYFGPGTRLTVT.

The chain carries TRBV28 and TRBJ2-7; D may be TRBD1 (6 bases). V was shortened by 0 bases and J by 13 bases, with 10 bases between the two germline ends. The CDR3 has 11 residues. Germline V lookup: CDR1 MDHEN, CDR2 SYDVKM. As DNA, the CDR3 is TGTGCCAGCAGTTTATGGGACAGTTCCTACTTC. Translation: CASSLWDSSYF.

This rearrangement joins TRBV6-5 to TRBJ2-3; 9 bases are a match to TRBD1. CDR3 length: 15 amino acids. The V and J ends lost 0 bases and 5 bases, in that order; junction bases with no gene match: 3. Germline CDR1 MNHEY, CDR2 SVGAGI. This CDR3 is CASSYSTDRGDTQYF. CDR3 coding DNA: TGTGCCAGCAGTTACTCGACGGACAGGGGAGATACGCAGTATTTT.

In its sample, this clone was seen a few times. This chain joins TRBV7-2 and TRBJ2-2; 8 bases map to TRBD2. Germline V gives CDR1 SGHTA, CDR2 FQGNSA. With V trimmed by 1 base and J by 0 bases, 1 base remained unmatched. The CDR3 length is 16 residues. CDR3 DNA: TGTGCCAGCAGCTTAGTAGCGGGATCGAACACCGGGGAGCTGTTTTTT. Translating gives CASSLVAGSNTGELFF.

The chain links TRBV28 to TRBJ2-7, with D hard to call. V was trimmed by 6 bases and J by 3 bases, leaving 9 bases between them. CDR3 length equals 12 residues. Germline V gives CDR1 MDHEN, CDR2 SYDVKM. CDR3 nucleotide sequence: TGTGCCAGCAGCCTCGACAACTACGAGCAGTACTTC. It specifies CASSLDNYEQYF.

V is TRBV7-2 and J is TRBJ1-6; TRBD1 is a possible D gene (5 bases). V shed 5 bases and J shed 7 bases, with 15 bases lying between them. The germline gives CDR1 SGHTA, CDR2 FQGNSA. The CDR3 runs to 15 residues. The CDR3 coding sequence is TGTGCCAGCAGCCGGCGGGACTCAGGAAATTCACCCCTCCACTTT. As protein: CASSRRDSGNSPLHF.

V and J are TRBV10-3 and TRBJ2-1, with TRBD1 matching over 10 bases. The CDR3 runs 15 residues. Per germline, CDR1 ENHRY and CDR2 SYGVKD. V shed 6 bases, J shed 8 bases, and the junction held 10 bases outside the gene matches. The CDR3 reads CAIRSGTGDYDEQFF. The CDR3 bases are TGTGCCATCAGATCCGGGACAGGGGATTACGATGAGCAGTTCTTC.

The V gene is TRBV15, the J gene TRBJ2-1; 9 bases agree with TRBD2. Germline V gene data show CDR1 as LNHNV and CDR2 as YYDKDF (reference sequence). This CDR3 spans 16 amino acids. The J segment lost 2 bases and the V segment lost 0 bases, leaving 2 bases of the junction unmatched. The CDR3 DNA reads TGTGCCACCAGCAGAGATGGCGGGGGGGCCTACAATGAGCAGTTCTTC. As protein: CATSRDGGGAYNEQFF.